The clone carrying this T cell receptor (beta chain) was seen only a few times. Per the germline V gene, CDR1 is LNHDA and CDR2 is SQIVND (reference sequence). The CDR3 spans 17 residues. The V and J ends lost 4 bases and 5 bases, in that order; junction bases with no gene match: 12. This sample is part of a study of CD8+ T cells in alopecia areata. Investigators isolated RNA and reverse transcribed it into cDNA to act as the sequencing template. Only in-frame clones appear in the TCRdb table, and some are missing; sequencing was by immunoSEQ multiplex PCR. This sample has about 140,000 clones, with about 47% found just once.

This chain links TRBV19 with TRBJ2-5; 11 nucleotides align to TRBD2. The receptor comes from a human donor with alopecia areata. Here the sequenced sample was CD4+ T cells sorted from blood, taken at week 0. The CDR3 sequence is CASSKWLAGGSGETQYF. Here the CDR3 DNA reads TGTGCCAGTAGTAAGTGGCTAGCGGGAGGATCGGGGGAGACCCAGTACTTC.